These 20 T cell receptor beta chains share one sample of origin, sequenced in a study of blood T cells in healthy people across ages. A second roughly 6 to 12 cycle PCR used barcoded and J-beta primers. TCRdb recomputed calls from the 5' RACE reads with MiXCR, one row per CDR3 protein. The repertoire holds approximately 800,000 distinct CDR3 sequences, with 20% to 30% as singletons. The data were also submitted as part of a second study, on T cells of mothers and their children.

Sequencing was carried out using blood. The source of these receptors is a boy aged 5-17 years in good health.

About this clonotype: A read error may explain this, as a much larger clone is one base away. CDR3 sequence: CSARGPSGGPLEQYF. CDR3 DNA sequence: TGCAGTGCTAGAGGTCCTAGCGGAGGACCGCTCGAGCAGTACTTC. V gene TRBV20-1 combines with J gene TRBJ2-7; TRBD2 aligns across 7 bases. The CDR3 spans 15 residues. With V trimmed by 1 base and J by 6 bases, 12 bases remained unmatched. Germline V gene sequence: CDR1 DFQATT, CDR2 SNEGSKA (reference sequence).

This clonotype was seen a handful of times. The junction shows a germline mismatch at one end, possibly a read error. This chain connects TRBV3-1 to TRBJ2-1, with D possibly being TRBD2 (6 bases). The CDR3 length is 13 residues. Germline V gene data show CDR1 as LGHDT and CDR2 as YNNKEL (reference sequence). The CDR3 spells CASSRNGGNEQFF. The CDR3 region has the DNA TGCGCCAGCAGCCGGAATGGGGGGAATGAGCAGTTCTTC.

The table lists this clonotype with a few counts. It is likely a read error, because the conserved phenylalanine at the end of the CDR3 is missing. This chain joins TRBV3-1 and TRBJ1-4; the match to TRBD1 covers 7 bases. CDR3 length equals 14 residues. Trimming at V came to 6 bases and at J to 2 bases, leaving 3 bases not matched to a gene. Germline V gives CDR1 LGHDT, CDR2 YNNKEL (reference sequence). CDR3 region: CASSKQGTNEKLFL. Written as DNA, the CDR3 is TGTGCCAGCAGTAAACAGGGGACTAATGAAAAACTGTTTCTT.

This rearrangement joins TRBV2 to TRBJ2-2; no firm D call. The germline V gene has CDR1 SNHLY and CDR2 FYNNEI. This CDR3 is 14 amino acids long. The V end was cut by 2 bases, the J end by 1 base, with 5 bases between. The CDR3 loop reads CASSEFENTGELFF. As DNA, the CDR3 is TGTGCCAGCAGTGAATTTGAGAACACCGGGGAGCTGTTTTTT.

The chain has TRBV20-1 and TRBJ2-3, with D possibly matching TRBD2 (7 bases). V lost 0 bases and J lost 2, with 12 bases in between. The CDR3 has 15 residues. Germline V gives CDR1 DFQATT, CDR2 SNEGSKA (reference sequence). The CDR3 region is CSARDRRGPTDTQYF. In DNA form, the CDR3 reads TGCAGTGCTAGAGATCGGCGGGGGCCCACAGATACGCAGTATTTT.

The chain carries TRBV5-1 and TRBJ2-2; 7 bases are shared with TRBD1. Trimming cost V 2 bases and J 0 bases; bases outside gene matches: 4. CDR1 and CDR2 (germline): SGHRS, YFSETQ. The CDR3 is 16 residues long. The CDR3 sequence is CASSFPTGSNTGELFF. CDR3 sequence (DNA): TGCGCCAGCAGCTTCCCGACAGGGTCGAACACCGGGGAGCTGTTTTTT. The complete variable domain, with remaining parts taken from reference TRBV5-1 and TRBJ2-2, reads KAGVTQTPRYLIKTRGQQVTLSCSPISGHRSVSWYQQTPGQGLQFLFEYFSETQRNKGNFPGRFSGRQFSNSRSEMNVSTLELGDSALYLCASSFPTGSNTGELFFGEGSRLTVL.

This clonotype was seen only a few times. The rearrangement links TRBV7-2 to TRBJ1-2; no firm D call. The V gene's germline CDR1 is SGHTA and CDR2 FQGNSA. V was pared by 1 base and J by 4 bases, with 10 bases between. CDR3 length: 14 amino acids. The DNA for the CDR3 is TGTGCCAGCAGCTTAGTATTCGGGAGCTATGGCTACACCTTC. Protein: CASSLVFGSYGYTF.

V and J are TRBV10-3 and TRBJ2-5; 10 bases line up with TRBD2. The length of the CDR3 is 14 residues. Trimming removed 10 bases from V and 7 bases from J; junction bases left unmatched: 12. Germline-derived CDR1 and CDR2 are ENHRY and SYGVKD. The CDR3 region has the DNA TGTGCCACCGATTCTAGCGGGGGTTACGGGACCCAGTACTTC. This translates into CATDSSGGYGTQYF.

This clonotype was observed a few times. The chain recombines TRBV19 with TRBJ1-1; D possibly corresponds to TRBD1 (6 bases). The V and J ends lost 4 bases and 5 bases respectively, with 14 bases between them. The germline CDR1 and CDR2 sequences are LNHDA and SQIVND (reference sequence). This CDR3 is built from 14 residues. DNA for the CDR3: TGTGCCAGTAGTACAACAGGGATAAGGACTGAAGCTTTCTTT. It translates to CASSTTGIRTEAFF.

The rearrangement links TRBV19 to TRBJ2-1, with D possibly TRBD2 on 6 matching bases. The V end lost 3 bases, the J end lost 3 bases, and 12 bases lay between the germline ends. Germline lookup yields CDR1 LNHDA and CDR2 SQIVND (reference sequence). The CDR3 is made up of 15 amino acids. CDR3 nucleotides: TGTGCCAGTAGTATCGGAGGGCCCGACTACAATGAGCAGTTCTTC. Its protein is CASSIGGPDYNEQFF. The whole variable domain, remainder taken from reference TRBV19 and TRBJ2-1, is DGGITQSPKYLFRKEGQNVTLSCEQNLNHDAMYWYRQDPGQGLRLIYYSQIVNDFQKGDIAEGYSVSREKKESFPLTVTSAQKNPTAFYLCASSIGGPDYNEQFFGPGTRLTVL.

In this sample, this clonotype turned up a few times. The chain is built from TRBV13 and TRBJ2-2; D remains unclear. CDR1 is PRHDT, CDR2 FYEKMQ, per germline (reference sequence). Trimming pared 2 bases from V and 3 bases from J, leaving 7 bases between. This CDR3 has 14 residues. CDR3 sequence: CASSLTTDTGELFF. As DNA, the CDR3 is TGTGCCAGCAGCTTAACGACGGACACCGGGGAGCTGTTTTTT. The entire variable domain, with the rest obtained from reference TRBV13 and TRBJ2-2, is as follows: AAGVIQSPRHLIKEKRETATLKCYPIPRHDTVYWYQQGPGQDPQFLISFYEKMQSDKGSIPDRFSAQQFSDYHSELNMSSLELGDSALYFCASSLTTDTGELFFGEGSRLTVL.

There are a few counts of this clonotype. As DNA, the CDR3 is TGCGCCAGCAGCTTACGACTAAGCGGGGGATACAATGAGCAGTTCTTC. It translates to CASSLRLSGGYNEQFF. This sequence joins TRBV5-1 and TRBJ2-1; 8 nucleotides align to TRBD2. CDR1 and CDR2 (germline): SGHRS, YFSETQ. The junction had 8 bases not matched to a gene; V was cut back by 2 bases and J by 4 bases. The CDR3 runs 16 residues.

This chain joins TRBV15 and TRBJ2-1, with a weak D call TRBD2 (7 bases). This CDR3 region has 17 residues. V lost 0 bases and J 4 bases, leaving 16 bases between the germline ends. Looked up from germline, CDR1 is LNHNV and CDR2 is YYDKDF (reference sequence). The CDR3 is CATSREGWGGRYNEQFF. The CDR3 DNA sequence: TGTGCCACCAGCAGAGAAGGATGGGGGGGCCGATACAATGAGCAGTTCTTC.

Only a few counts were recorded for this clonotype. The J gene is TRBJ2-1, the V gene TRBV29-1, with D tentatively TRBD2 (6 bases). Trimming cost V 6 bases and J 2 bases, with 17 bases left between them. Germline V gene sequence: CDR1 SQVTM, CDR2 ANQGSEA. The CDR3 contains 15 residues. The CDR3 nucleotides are TGCAGCGTATCCTTCGGGGGAGGACCCTACAATGAGCAGTTCTTC. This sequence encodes CSVSFGGGPYNEQFF.

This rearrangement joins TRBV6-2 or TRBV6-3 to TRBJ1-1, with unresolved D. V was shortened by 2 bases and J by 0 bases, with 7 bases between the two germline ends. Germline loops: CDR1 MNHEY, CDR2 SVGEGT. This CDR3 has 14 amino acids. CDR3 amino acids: CASSYRAVNTEAFF. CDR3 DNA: TGTGCCAGCAGTTACCGGGCCGTGAACACTGAAGCTTTCTTT.

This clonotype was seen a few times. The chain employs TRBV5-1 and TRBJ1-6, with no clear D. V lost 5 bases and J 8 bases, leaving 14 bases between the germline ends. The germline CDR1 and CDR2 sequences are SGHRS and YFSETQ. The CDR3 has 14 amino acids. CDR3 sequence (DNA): TGCGCCAGCAGTTTCCCTGAGTTTGATTCACCCCTCCACTTT. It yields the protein CASSFPEFDSPLHF.

The chain's CDR3 is CASSLVGVGTGVYEQYF. The CDR3 DNA follows: TGTGCCAGCAGCTTAGTTGGGGTGGGGACAGGCGTCTACGAGCAGTACTTC. The rearrangement joins TRBV11-2 to TRBJ2-7; 8 nucleotides agree with TRBD1. The CDR3 is 17 residues long. Trimming at V came to 1 base and at J to 3 bases, leaving 11 bases not matched to a gene. Germline values: CDR1 SGHAT, CDR2 FQNNGV. Using reference TRBV11-2 and TRBJ2-7 for the parts outside the CDR3, the full variable domain is EAGVAQSPRYKIIEKRQSVAFWCNPISGHATLYWYQQILGQGPKLLIQFQNNGVVDDSQLPKDRFSAERLKGVDSTLKIQPAKLEDSAVYLCASSLVGVGTGVYEQYFGPGTRLTVT.

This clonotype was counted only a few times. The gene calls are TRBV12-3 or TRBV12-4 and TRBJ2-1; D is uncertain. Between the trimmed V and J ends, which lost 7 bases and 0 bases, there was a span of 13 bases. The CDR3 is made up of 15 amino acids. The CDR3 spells CASTKSPSSYNEQFF. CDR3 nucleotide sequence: TGTGCCAGCACGAAAAGTCCGAGCTCCTACAATGAGCAGTTCTTC.

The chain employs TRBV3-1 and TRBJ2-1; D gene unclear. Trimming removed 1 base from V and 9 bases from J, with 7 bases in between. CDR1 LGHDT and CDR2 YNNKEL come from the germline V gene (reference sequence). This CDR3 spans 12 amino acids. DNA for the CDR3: TGTGCCAGCAGCCAAGCGGCACTTGAGCAGTTCTTC. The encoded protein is CASSQAALEQFF.

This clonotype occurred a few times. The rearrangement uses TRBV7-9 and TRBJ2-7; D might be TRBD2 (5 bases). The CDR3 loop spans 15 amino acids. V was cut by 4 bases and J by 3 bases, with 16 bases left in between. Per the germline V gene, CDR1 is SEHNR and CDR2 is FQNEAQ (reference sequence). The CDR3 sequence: CASSYGRGTFYEQYF. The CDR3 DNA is TGTGCCAGCAGCTACGGTCGGGGAACCTTCTACGAGCAGTACTTC.